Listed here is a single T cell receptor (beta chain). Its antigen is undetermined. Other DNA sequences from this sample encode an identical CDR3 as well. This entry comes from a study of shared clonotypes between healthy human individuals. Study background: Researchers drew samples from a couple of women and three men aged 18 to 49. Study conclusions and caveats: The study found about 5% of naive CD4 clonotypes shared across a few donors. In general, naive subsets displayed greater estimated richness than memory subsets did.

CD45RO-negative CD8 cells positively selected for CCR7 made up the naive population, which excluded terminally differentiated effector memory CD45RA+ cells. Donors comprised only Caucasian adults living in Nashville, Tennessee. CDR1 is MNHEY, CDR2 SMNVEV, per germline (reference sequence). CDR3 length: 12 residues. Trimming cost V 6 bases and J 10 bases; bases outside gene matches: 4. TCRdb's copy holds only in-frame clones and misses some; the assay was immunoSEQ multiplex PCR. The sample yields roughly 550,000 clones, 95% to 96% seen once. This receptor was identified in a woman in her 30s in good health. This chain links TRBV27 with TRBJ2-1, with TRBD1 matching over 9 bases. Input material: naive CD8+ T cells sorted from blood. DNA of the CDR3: TGTGCCAGCAGGACAGGGGGGACGGAGCAGTTCTTC. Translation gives CASRTGGTEQFF.